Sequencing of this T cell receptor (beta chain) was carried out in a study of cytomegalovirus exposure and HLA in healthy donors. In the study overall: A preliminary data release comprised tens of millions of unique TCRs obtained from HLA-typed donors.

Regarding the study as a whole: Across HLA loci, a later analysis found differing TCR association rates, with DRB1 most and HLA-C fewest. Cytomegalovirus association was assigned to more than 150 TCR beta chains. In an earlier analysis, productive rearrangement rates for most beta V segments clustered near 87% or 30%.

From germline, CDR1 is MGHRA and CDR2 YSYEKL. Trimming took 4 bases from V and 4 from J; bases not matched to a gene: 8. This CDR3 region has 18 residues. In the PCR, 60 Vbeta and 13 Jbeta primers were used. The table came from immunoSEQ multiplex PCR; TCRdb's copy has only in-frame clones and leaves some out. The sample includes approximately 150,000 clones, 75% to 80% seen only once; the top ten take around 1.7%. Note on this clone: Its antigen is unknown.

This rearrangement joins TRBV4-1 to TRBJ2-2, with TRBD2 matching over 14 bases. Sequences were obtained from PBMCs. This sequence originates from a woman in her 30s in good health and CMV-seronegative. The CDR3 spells CASSLTGLAGAFTGELFF. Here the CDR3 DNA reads TGCGCCAGCAGCCTCACGGGACTAGCGGGGGCCTTCACCGGGGAGCTGTTTTTT.